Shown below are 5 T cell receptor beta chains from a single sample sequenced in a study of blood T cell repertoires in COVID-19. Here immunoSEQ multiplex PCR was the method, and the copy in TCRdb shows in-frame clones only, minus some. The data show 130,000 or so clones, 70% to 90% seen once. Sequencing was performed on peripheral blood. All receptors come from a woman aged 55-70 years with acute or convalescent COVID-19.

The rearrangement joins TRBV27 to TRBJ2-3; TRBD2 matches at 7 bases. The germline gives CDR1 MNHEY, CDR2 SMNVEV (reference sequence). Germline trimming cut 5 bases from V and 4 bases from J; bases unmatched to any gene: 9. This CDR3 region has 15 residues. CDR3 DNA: TGTGCCAGCAGTAAGAATGCGGGGGTCTCAGATACGCAGTATTTT. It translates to CASSKNAGVSDTQYF.

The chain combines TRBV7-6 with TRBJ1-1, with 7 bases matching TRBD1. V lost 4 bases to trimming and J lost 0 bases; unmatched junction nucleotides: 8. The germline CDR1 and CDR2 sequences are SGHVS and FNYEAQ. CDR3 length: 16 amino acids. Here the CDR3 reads CASSSPQGVMNTEAFF. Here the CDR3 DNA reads TGTGCCAGCAGCTCACCTCAGGGGGTCATGAACACTGAAGCTTTCTTT.

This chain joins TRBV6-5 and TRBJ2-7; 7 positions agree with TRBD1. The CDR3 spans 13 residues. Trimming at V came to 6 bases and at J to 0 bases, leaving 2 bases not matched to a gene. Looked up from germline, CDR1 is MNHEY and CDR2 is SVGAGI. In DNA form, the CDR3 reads TGTGCCAGCAGGGGACAGAGCTCCTACGAGCAGTACTTC. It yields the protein CASRGQSSYEQYF.

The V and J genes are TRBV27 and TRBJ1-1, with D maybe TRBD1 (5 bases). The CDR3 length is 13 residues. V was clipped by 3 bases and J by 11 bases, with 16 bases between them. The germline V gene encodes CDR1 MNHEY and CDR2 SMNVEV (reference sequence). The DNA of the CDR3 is TGTGCCAGCAGTTTTGGGGCCGGTGTAAGGGCTTTCTTT. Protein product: CASSFGAGVRAFF.

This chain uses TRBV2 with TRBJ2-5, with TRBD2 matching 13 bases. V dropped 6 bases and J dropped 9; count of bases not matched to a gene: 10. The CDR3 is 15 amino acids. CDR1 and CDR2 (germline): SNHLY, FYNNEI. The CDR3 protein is CASRRTSGGQGAQYF. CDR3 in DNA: TGTGCCAGCAGACGGACTAGCGGGGGCCAAGGGGCCCAGTACTTC.